This entry features one T cell receptor beta chain sequence. The sample belongs to a study of blood T cell repertoires in COVID-19. Among Cohort 3 donors, those recovered had two negative PCRs, clearance, or symptom resolution. Trimming removed 0 bases from V and 1 base from J, with 11 bases in between. The CDR3 runs 16 residues. Germline CDR1 reads LGHDT; CDR2 reads YNNKEL (reference sequence). Profiling relied on immunoSEQ multiplex PCR, and the TCRdb table lists in-frame clones only, not all of them. The sample contains some 190,000 clones, roughly 80% of which appear only once. The sample consisted of PBMCs or T cells enriched from blood (not recorded which). This sequence joins TRBV3-1 (or the pseudogene TRBV3-2) and TRBJ2-3, with D possibly being TRBD2 (6 bases). The clonotype comes from a woman aged 25-40 years who had recovered from COVID-19. CDR3 sequence: CASSQDTGLGTDTQYF. The CDR3 DNA follows: TGTGCCAGCAGCCAAGATACGGGACTTGGCACAGATACGCAGTATTTT.